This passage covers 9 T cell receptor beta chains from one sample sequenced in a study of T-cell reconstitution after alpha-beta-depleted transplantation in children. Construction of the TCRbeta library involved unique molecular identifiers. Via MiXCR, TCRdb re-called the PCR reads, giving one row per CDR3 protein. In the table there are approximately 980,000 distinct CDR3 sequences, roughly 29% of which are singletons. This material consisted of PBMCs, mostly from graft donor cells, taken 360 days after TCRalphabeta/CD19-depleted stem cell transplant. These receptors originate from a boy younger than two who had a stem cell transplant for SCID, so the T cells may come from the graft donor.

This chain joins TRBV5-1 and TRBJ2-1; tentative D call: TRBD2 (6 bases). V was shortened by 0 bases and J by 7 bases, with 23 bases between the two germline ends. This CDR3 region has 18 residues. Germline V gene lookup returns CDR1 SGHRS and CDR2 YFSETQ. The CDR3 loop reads CASSLGALAIRAGNEQFF. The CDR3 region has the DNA TGCGCCAGCAGCTTGGGGGCCCTAGCCATTCGGGCGGGGAATGAGCAGTTCTTC.

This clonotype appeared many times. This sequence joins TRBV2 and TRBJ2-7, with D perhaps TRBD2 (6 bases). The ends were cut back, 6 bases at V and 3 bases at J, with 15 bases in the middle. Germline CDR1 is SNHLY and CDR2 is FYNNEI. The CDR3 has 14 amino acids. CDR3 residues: CASRRPGRYYEQYF. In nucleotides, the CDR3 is TGTGCCAGCAGGCGGCCGGGGAGGTACTACGAGCAGTACTTC.

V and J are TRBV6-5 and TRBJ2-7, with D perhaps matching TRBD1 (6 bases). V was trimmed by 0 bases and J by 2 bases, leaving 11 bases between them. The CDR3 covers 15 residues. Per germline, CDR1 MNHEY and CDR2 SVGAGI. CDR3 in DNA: TGTGCCAGCAGTTACTCGACAGGACTTCCCTACGAGCAGTACTTC. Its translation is CASSYSTGLPYEQYF.

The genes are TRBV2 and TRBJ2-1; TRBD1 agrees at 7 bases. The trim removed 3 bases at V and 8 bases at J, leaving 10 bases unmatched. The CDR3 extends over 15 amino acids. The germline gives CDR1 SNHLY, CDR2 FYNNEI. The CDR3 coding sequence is TGTGCCAGCAGTGATCAGGGGGTCATCCCCCATGAGCAGTTCTTC. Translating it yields CASSDQGVIPHEQFF.

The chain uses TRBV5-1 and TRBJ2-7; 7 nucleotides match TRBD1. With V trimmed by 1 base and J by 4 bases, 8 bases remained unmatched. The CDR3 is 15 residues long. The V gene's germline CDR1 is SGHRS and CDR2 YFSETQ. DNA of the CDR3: TGCGCCAGCAGCTTGCGCGCAGGGACAGCGTACGAGCAGTACTTC. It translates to CASSLRAGTAYEQYF.

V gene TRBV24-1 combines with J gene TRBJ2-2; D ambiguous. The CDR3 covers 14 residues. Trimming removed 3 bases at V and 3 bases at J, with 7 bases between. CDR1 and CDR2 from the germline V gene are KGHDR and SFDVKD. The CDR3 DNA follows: TGTGCCACCAGTGATCGTCGGGACACCGGGGAGCTGTTTTTT. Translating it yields CATSDRRDTGELFF.

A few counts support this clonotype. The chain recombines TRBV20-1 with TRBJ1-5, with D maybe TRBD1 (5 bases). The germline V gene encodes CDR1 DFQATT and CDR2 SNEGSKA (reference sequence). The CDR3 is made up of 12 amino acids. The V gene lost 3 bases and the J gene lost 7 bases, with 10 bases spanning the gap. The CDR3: CSASNWGQPQHF. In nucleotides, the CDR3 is TGCAGTGCTAGCAACTGGGGCCAGCCCCAGCATTTT.

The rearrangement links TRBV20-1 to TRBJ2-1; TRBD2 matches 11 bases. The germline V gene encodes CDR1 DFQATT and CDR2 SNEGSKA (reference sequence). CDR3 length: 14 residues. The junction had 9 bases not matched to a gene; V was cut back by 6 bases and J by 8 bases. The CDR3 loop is CSADPPSGGYEQFF. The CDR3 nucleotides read TGCAGTGCGGACCCACCTAGCGGGGGGTATGAGCAGTTCTTC.

The CDR3 nucleotides read TGTGCCTGGAGGGGGCAGGGTAGTGAAGCTTTCTTT. This codes for CAWRGQGSEAFF. The chain couples TRBV30 to TRBJ1-1, with D perhaps TRBD1 (5 bases). CDR3 size: 12 residues. Germline assignment: CDR1 GTSNPN and CDR2 SVGIG (reference sequence). Trimming stripped 3 bases from V and 7 bases from J, with 12 bases between.